These 12 T cell receptor beta chains originate from one sample sequenced in a study of OX40 agonist ivuxolimab in advanced cancers. Assay: immunoSEQ multiplex PCR; the TCRdb copy retains only in-frame clones and omits some. The sample carries around 64,000 clones, roughly 85% recorded once. The sample in question was CD4+ or CD8+ T cells sorted from blood, obtained in a trial of the OX40 agonist ivuxolimab. The receptor source for this set is an adult with an advanced solid tumor such as melanoma, head and neck, liver or kidney cancer.

This clone was recorded a few times. The chain is built from TRBV2 and TRBJ2-7, with D hard to call. Looked up from germline, CDR1 is SNHLY and CDR2 is FYNNEI. This CDR3 has 11 amino acids. Trimming removed 5 bases at V and 3 bases at J, with 5 bases between. The CDR3: CASSSHYEQYF. The CDR3 region has the DNA TGTGCCAGCAGTTCACACTACGAGCAGTACTTC.

The chain couples TRBV5-1 to TRBJ2-3; TRBD1 matches 8 bases. V was pared by 6 bases and J by 5 bases, with 5 bases of the junction left unmatched. Germline CDR1 SGHRS, CDR2 YFSETQ. The CDR3 is made up of 13 amino acids. The CDR3 nucleotides are TGCGCCAGCAACTACGACAGGGGAGATACGCAGTATTTT. Protein: CASNYDRGDTQYF.

This clone was detected a few times. The V and J genes are TRBV5-1 and TRBJ2-1, with D possibly matching TRBD2 (6 bases). CDR3 size: 15 residues. The V gene lost 2 bases and the J gene lost 4 bases, with 13 bases spanning the gap. Germline CDR1 is SGHRS and CDR2 is YFSETQ. The CDR3 loop is CASSFFGGAYNEQFF. The CDR3 region has the DNA TGCGCCAGCAGCTTTTTCGGGGGAGCTTACAATGAGCAGTTCTTC.

The chain uses TRBV9 and TRBJ2-5, with a weak D call TRBD2 (5 bases). Germline CDR1 reads SGDLS; CDR2 reads YYNGEE. Trimming removed 0 bases from V and 2 bases from J, with 8 bases in between. The CDR3 consists of 14 residues. The CDR3 is CASSVALAQETQYF. The CDR3 DNA reads as TGTGCCAGCAGCGTAGCCCTAGCACAAGAGACCCAGTACTTC.

The CDR3 is CSVNVGLAKNIQYF. As DNA, the CDR3 is TGCAGCGTTAATGTGGGATTAGCCAAAAACATTCAGTACTTC. This chain connects TRBV29-1 to TRBJ2-4; D is unresolved. The CDR3 is 14 residues long. From germline, CDR1 is SQVTM and CDR2 ANQGSEA. The V end lost 5 bases, the J end lost 0 bases, and 11 bases lay between the germline ends.

The chain couples TRBV2 to TRBJ2-5, with D maybe TRBD1 (5 bases). Near its end, the DNA agrees better with TRBJ2-7, so the J call may be wrong. CDR3 size: 13 residues. CDR1 SNHLY and CDR2 FYNNEI come from the germline V gene. The CDR3 is CASTRQTGYEQYF. CDR3 nucleotides: TGTGCCAGCACTCGACAGACCGGCTACGAGCAGTACTTC.

The chain recombines TRBV5-4 with TRBJ2-7; D unresolved. Trimming took off 2 bases at V and 0 bases at J, with 9 bases between the two ends. Germline V lookup: CDR1 SGHNT, CDR2 YYREEE (reference sequence). The CDR3 runs to 14 residues. CDR3: CASSFDMSSYEQYF. The CDR3 nucleotides read TGTGCCAGCAGCTTTGACATGAGCTCCTACGAGCAGTACTTC.

The J gene is TRBJ2-3, the V gene TRBV7-2, with a tentative D call TRBD2 (5 bases). CDR3 length: 15 amino acids. Germline lookup yields CDR1 SGHTA and CDR2 FQGNSA. Trimming left V 1 base short and J 0 bases short, with 8 bases between. This CDR3 is CASSLDWTSTDTQYF. The CDR3 DNA is TGTGCCAGCAGCTTAGATTGGACTAGCACAGATACGCAGTATTTT.

The chain combines TRBV14 with TRBJ2-4; 7 positions agree with TRBD2. CDR1 is SGHDN, CDR2 FVKESK, per germline. The CDR3 is 13 amino acids. V lost 4 bases, J lost 8 bases, and 5 bases stayed unmatched. This CDR3 reads CASSPGRGDIQYF. The CDR3 coding sequence is TGTGCCAGCAGCCCAGGGAGGGGAGACATTCAGTACTTC.

The gene calls are TRBV30 and TRBJ2-5; a weak D match, TRBD2 (7 bases). The CDR3 contains 15 residues. Trimming took 3 bases from V and 4 from J, leaving 18 bases between them. In germline, CDR1 is GTSNPN, CDR2 SVGIG (reference sequence). CDR3 sequence: CAWSPGEGGGETQYF. The CDR3 bases are TGTGCCTGGAGCCCTGGGGAGGGGGGAGGAGAGACCCAGTACTTC.

J is TRBJ2-7 and V is TRBV5-1, with D perhaps TRBD2 (5 bases). The CDR3 is 14 amino acids. Trimming removed 3 bases at V and 0 bases at J, with 10 bases between. Germline CDR1 reads SGHRS; CDR2 reads YFSETQ. The DNA for the CDR3 is TGCGCCAGCAGCTCCGTGGAGGCCTCCTACGAGCAGTACTTC. Amino acid sequence: CASSSVEASYEQYF.

The rearrangement uses TRBV19 and TRBJ1-6; the D is unclear. V lost 2 bases, J lost 9 bases, and 11 bases lay in between. The CDR3 runs to 14 residues. Germline loops: CDR1 LNHDA, CDR2 SQIVND (reference sequence). In DNA, the CDR3 is TGTGCCAGTAGTATAAGTATAGGTAGTTCACCCCTCCACTTT. It translates to CASSISIGSSPLHF.